Shown below are 3 T cell receptor beta chains from a single sample sequenced in a study of T-cell reconstitution after alpha-beta-depleted transplantation in children. Notes on the study in general: Counts and diversity of T cells one year after transplant came mostly from newly produced T cells.

Their antigens are not known. Preparing the TCRbeta library involved the use of unique molecular identifiers. TCRdb recomputed calls from the PCR reads with MiXCR, one row per CDR3 protein. The sample has some 300,000 distinct CDR3 sequences; 7.5% to 9% are singletons. The sample consisted of peripheral blood, taken 360 days after TCRalphabeta/CD19-depleted stem cell transplant. All receptors derive from a female patient aged 2-10 years who had a stem cell transplant for Fanconi anemia, so the T cells may come from the graft donor.

This clonotype came up many times. V gene TRBV9 combines with J gene TRBJ1-1, with D perhaps TRBD1 (6 bases). CDR1 and CDR2 from the germline V gene are SGDLS and YYNGEE. Trimming took 4 bases from V and 0 from J, leaving 10 bases between them. CDR3 size: 14 residues. The CDR3 here is CASSPGQLNTEAFF. The CDR3 DNA is TGTGCCAGCAGCCCCGGACAGCTGAACACTGAAGCTTTCTTT.

This clonotype has a count of ten or more. The chain joins TRBV20-1 to TRBJ1-5; D is unresolved. The germline V gene encodes CDR1 DFQATT and CDR2 SNEGSKA (reference sequence). V lost 0 bases and J 3 bases, leaving 9 bases between the germline ends. The CDR3 runs to 14 residues. DNA for the CDR3: TGCAGTGCTAGAGACCCTTCCCTCAATCAGCCCCAGCATTTT. Encoded protein: CSARDPSLNQPQHF.

This chain links TRBV11-2 with TRBJ1-2; the D gene is possibly TRBD1 (6 bases). Germline V gene data show CDR1 as SGHAT and CDR2 as FQNNGV. The CDR3 consists of 17 residues. Trimming took off 1 base at V and 7 bases at J, with 22 bases between the two ends. DNA for the CDR3: TGTGCCAGCAGCTTAGTCCCGGGGGCAGGGTCCCTTGGTGGCTACACCTTC. This codes for CASSLVPGAGSLGGYTF. The full variable domain, rest sourced from reference TRBV11-2 and TRBJ1-2, is EAGVAQSPRYKIIEKRQSVAFWCNPISGHATLYWYQQILGQGPKLLIQFQNNGVVDDSQLPKDRFSAERLKGVDSTLKIQPAKLEDSAVYLCASSLVPGAGSLGGYTFGSGTRLTVV.